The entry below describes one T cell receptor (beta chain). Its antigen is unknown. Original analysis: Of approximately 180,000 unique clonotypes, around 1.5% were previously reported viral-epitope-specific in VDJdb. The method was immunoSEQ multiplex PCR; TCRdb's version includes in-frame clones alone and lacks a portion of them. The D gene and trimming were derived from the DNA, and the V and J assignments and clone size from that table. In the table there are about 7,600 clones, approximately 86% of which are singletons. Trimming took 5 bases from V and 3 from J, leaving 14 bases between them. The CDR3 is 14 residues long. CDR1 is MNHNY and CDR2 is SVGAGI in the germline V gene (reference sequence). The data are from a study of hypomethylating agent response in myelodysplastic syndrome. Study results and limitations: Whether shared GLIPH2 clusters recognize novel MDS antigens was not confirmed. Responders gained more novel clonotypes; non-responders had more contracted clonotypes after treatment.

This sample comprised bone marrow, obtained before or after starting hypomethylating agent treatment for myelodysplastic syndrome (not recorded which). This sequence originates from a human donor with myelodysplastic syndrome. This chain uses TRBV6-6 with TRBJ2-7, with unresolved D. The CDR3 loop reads CASSLSARSYEQYF. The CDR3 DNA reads TGTGCCAGCAGTCTGAGCGCCAGGAGCTACGAGCAGTACTTC.